The rows below give T cell receptor beta chains drawn from one sample of a study of blood T cells in healthy people across ages. TCRdb itself ran the 5' RACE reads through MiXCR, one entry per CDR3 protein. The table records approximately 2,000,000 distinct CDR3 sequences, roughly two fifths of them present only once. The source material was blood. The receptor source for this set is a human donor in good health. CDR3s include the opening cysteine and the closing phenylalanine or tryptophan. The order of the fields is V gene, D gene, clone size, J gene, CDR3 protein, CDR3 DNA. The D gene is left open where the match is weak. Clone size, where shown, is once, few, many, or a class for clones that have expanded.

V: TRBV7-9
D: TRBD1
size: many
J: TRBJ2-1
CDR3: CASSRQGAIYNEQFF
DNA: TGTGCCAGTTCGAGACAGGGCGCTATCTACAATGAGCAGTTCTTC

V: TRBV27
D: TRBD1
size: NA
J: TRBJ2-7
CDR3: CASRGQGPDPYEQYF
DNA: TGTGCCAGCAGGGGACAGGGGCCAGACCCCTACGAGCAGTACTTC

V: TRBV7-2
D: NA
size: many
J: TRBJ1-2
CDR3: CASSLAGEGGYTF
DNA: TGTGCCAGCAGCTTAGCCGGAGAAGGTGGCTACACCTTC

V: TRBV27
D: TRBD1
size: NA
J: TRBJ2-1
CDR3: CASSRRDSRNEQFF
DNA: TGTGCCAGCAGTCGCCGGGACAGTCGCAATGAGCAGTTCTTC

V: TRBV6-6
D: NA
size: NA
J: TRBJ1-1
CDR3: CASSTGRSRTEAFF
DNA: TGTGCCAGCAGTACAGGGCGGTCAAGGACTGAAGCTTTCTTT

V: TRBV5-1
D: NA
size: NA
J: TRBJ1-2
CDR3: CASSLSVGASYGYTF
DNA: TGCGCCAGCAGCTTGTCAGTCGGAGCCAGCTATGGCTACACCTTC

V: TRBV5-1
D: NA
size: few
J: TRBJ2-7
CDR3: CASSSLGTAEQYF
DNA: TGCGCCAGCAGCTCGCTAGGGACGGCCGAGCAGTACTTC

V: TRBV25-1
D: NA
size: few
J: TRBJ1-5
CDR3: CASSELGRNQPQHF
DNA: TGTGCCAGCAGTGAATTAGGACGGAATCAGCCCCAGCATTTT

V: TRBV7-3
D: TRBD2
size: NA
J: TRBJ2-3
CDR3: CASSPRGAGGPTDTQYF
DNA: TGTGCCAGCAGCCCCCGGGGAGCGGGGGGTCCCACAGATACGCAGTATTTT

V: TRBV7-9
D: NA
size: few
J: TRBJ1-2
CDR3: CASSLAQGRTGYTF
DNA: TGTGCCAGCAGCTTAGCCCAGGGGAGGACTGGCTACACCTTC

V: TRBV7-2
D: TRBD2
size: NA
J: TRBJ2-3
CDR3: CASSPNPLLAGGSTDTQYF
DNA: TGTGCCAGCAGCCCGAATCCTCTACTAGCGGGGGGTAGCACAGATACGCAGTATTTT

V: TRBV6-5
D: NA
size: few
J: TRBJ1-6
CDR3: CASSYAAAGSNSPLHF
DNA: TGTGCCAGCAGTTACGCGGCGGCGGGCAGTAATTCACCCCTCCACTTT

V: TRBV7-9
D: NA
size: NA
J: TRBJ2-7
CDR3: CASSSDSDEQYF
DNA: TGTGCCAGCAGCTCTGACAGTGACGAGCAGTACTTC

V: TRBV2
D: TRBD2
size: few
J: TRBJ2-5
CDR3: CASSEALRLAGAQETQYF
DNA: TGTGCCAGCAGTGAAGCGCTTAGGCTAGCGGGGGCGCAAGAGACCCAGTACTTC

V: TRBV19
D: TRBD1
size: NA
J: TRBJ2-1
CDR3: CATRSGTAKYNEQFF
DNA: TGTGCCACCAGATCCGGGACAGCCAAATACAATGAGCAGTTCTTC

V: TRBV4-3
D: TRBD2
size: few
J: TRBJ2-7
CDR3: CASSRNSGTHYEQYF
DNA: TGCGCCAGCAGCCGGAACAGCGGGACGCACTACGAGCAGTACTTC

V: TRBV20-1
D: NA
size: NA
J: TRBJ2-1
CDR3: CSARPLRGSYNEQFF
DNA: TGCAGTGCTAGACCACTCCGGGGCTCCTACAATGAGCAGTTCTTC

V: TRBV5-1
D: TRBD1
size: NA
J: TRBJ2-1
CDR3: CASSGGQPSDEQFF
DNA: TGCGCCAGCAGCGGGGGACAGCCCTCCGATGAGCAGTTCTTC

V: TRBV2
D: TRBD2
size: few
J: TRBJ2-3
CDR3: CASRPGLAGELQYF
DNA: TGTGCCAGCAGGCCGGGACTAGCGGGAGAGTTGCAGTATTTT

V: TRBV12-3/TRBV12-4
D: TRBD1
size: NA
J: TRBJ1-1
CDR3: CASSFGGGGRAFF
DNA: TGTGCCAGCAGTTTTGGAGGGGGCGGGAGAGCTTTCTTT

V: TRBV10-3
D: NA
size: few
J: TRBJ2-7
CDR3: CAISETGRASSYEQYF
DNA: TGTGCCATCAGTGAAACGGGACGGGCGAGCTCCTACGAGCAGTACTTC

V: TRBV6-2/TRBV6-3
D: TRBD2
size: NA
J: TRBJ2-1
CDR3: CASSYGLAGMYNEQFF
DNA: TGTGCCAGCAGTTACGGGTTAGCGGGGATGTACAATGAGCAGTTCTTC